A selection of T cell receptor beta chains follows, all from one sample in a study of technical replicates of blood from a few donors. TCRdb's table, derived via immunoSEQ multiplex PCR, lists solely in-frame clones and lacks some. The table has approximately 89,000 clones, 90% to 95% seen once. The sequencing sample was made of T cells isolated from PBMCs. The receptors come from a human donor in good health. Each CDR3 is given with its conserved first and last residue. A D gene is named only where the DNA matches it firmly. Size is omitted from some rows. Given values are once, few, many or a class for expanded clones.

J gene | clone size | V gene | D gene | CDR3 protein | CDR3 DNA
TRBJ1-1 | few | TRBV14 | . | CASSSSGKNTEAFF | TGTGCCAGCAGCTCCTCAGGGAAGAACACTGAAGCTTTCTTT
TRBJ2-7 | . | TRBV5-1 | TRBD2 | CASSSDSGRARNEQYF | TGCGCCAGCAGCTCGGATAGCGGGAGGGCCAGGAACGAGCAGTACTTC
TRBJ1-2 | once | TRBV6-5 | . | CASSPILENGYTF | TGTGCCAGCAGCCCCATATTAGAAAATGGCTACACCTTC
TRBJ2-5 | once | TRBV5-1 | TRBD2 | CASSPRTSGAETQYF | TGCGCCAGCAGCCCTAGGACTAGCGGGGCAGAGACCCAGTACTTC
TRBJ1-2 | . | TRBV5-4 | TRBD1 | CASSWDRILRYGYTF | TGTGCCAGCAGCTGGGACAGGATTCTCCGCTATGGCTACACCTTC
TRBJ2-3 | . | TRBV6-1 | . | CASSESFGTPTDTQYF | TGTGCCAGCAGTGAAAGTTTTGGGACTCCCACAGATACGCAGTATTTT
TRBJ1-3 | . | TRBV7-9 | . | CASSLVQGPGNTIYF | TGTGCCAGCAGCTTAGTCCAGGGCCCTGGAAACACCATATATTTT
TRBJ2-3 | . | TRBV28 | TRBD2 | CASSFSGRGVGTDTQYF | TGTGCCAGCAGTTTTAGCGGGAGGGGTGTCGGCACAGATACGCAGTATTTT
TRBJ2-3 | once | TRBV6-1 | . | CASDSFLIGTDTQYF | TGTGCCAGTGATAGCTTCCTCATCGGGACAGATACGCAGTATTTT
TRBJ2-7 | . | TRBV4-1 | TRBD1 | CASSQEDTGDEQYF | TGCGCCAGCAGCCAGGAAGACACAGGGGACGAGCAGTACTTC
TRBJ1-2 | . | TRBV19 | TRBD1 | CASIGWGGTHPGQGAGGYTF | TGTGCCAGTATAGGATGGGGGGGGACCCATCCGGGACAGGGGGCTGGAGGCTACACCTTC
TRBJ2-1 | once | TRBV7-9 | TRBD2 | CASSLGSSGTSDNEQFF | TGTGCCAGCAGCTTAGGAAGCTCCGGGACTAGCGACAATGAGCAGTTCTTC
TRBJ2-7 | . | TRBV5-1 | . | CASSLEDSAYEQYF | TGCGCCAGCAGCTTGGAGGACAGTGCCTACGAGCAGTACTTC
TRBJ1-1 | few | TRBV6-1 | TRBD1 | CASSDRGGGTEAFF | TGTGCCAGCAGTGATCGAGGGGGCGGAACTGAAGCTTTCTTT
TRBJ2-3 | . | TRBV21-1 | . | CASSNRVFTDTQYF | TGTGCCAGCAGTAACAGGGTTTTCACAGATACGCAGTATTTT
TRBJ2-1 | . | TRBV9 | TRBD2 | CASSVEFRRLAGGFYNEQFF | TGTGCCAGCAGCGTAGAGTTTAGACGACTAGCGGGGGGCTTCTACAATGAGCAGTTCTTC
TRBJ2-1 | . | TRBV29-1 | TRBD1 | CSGGQYNEQFF | TGCAGCGGGGGACAGTACAATGAGCAGTTCTTC
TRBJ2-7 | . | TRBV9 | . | CASSGRGSEQYF | TGTGCCAGCAGCGGCAGGGGCTCCGAGCAGTACTTC
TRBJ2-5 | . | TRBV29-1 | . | CSVPGQFQETQYF | TGCAGCGTTCCCGGACAGTTCCAAGAGACCCAGTACTTC
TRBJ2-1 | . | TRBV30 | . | CAWDSYNEQFF | TGTGCCTGGGACAGTTACAATGAGCAGTTCTTC
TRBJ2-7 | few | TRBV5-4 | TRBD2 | CASSPKGGRAEIEQYF | TGTGCCAGCAGCCCAAAAGGCGGGAGGGCGGAGATCGAGCAGTACTTC
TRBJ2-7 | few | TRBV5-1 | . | CASRRDNSYEQYF | TGCGCCAGCAGAAGGGACAATTCCTACGAGCAGTACTTC
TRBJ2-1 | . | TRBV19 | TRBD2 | CASSQSGTSMYNEQFF | TGTGCCAGCAGCCAATCCGGGACTAGTATGTACAATGAGCAGTTCTTC
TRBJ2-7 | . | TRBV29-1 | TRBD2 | CSATGGSYEQYF | TGCAGCGCCACGGGGGGCTCCTACGAGCAGTACTTC
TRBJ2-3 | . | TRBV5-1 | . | CASSLRTLPDTQYF | TGCGCCAGCAGCCTCCGGACTCTACCAGATACGCAGTATTTT
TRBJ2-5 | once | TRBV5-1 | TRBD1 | CASSSRTGGTGETQYF | TGCGCCAGCAGCTCCCGGACAGGGGGGACGGGGGAGACCCAGTACTTC
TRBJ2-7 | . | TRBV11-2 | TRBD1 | CASSWIRGPTYEQYF | TGTGCCAGCAGCTGGATAAGGGGGCCGACCTACGAGCAGTACTTC
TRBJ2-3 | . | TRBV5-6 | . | CASMGGTVGTDTQYF | TGTGCCAGCATGGGCGGGACGGTTGGGACAGATACGCAGTATTTT
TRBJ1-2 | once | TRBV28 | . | CASSLSNYGYTF | TGTGCCAGCAGTTTATCAAACTATGGCTACACCTTC
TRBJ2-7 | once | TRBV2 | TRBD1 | CASVVPGQGGGEQYF | TGTGCCAGCGTAGTACCGGGACAGGGTGGGGGAGAGCAGTACTTC
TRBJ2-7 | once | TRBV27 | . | CASSKADQGPHEQYF | TGTGCCAGCAGTAAAGCCGACCAGGGTCCCCACGAGCAGTACTTC
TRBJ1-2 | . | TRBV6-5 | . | CASHRDGGSNGYTF | TGTGCCAGTCACCGGGACGGAGGGTCCAATGGCTACACCTTC
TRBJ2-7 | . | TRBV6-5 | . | CASSRGQSPSYEQYF | TGTGCCAGCAGCCGAGGACAGTCCCCCTCCTACGAGCAGTACTTC
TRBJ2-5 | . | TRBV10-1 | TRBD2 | CASSVGQRERETQYF | TGCGCCAGCAGTGTCGGGCAGCGGGAGCGGGAGACCCAGTACTTC
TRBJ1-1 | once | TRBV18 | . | CASSPRGGEAFF | TGTGCCAGCTCACCACGGGGCGGTGAAGCTTTCTTT
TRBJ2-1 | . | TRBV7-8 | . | CASSVDPRSNEQFF | TGTGCCAGCAGCGTGGATCCTAGATCCAATGAGCAGTTCTTC
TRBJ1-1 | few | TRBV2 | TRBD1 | CASSKDRGRTEAFF | TGTGCCAGCAGTAAGGACAGGGGCAGGACTGAAGCTTTCTTT
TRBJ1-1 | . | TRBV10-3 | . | CATKTGNTEAFF | TGTGCCACAAAGACGGGAAACACTGAAGCTTTCTTT
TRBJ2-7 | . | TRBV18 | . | CASSPEGRGKYF | TGTGCCAGCTCACCGGAGGGGAGAGGGAAATACTTC
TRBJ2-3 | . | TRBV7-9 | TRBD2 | CASSETSGTTDTQYF | TGTGCCAGCAGCGAGACTAGCGGGACCACAGATACGCAGTATTTT
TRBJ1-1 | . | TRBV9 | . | CASSVGRGRTEAFF | TGTGCCAGCAGCGTAGGGAGGGGCCGAACTGAAGCTTTCTTT